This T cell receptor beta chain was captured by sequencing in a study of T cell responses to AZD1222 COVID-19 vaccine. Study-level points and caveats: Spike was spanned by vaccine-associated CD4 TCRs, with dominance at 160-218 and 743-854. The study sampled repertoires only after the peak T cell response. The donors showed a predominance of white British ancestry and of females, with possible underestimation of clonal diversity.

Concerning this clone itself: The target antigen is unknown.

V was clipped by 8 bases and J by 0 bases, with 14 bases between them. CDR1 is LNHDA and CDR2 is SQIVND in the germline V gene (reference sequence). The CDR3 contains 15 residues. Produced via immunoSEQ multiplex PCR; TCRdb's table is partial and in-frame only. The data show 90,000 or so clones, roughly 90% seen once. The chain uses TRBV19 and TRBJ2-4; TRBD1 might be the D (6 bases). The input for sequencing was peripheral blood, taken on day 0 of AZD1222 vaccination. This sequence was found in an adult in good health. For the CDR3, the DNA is TGTGCCAGTTCTAAGGGGGTGGAAGCCAAAAACATTCAGTACTTC. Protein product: CASSKGVEAKNIQYF.